The 10 T cell receptor beta chains below were found in one sample sequenced in a study of T cell responses to AZD1222 COVID-19 vaccine. Sequencing used immunoSEQ multiplex PCR; TCRdb keeps in-frame clones, though not all of them. The repertoire holds 95,000 to 150,000 clones, with about 91% as singletons. The sample consisted of peripheral blood, taken on day 0 of AZD1222 vaccination. These receptors all stem from an adult in good health.

A word on this clone: Different DNA sequences within this sample yield the same CDR3. The rearrangement uses TRBV27 and TRBJ1-1; D not certain. Germline V CDR1 and CDR2: MNHEY, SMNVEV (reference sequence). V was trimmed by 3 bases and J by 0 bases, leaving 8 bases between them. The length of the CDR3 is 14 residues. CDR3 coding DNA: TGTGCCAGCAGTTTCGGACGGATGAACACTGAAGCTTTCTTT. It is translated as CASSFGRMNTEAFF.

This sequence joins TRBV10-3 and TRBJ2-3; unclear D gene. CDR3 length equals 13 residues. The V gene lost 3 bases and the J gene lost 3 bases, with 7 bases spanning the gap. Germline loops: CDR1 ENHRY, CDR2 SYGVKD. DNA for the CDR3: TGTGCCATCAGTGATCGCAGGACAGATACGCAGTATTTT. Amino acid sequence: CAISDRRTDTQYF.

The rearrangement uses TRBV6-4 and TRBJ1-2; 9 positions match TRBD1. Looked up from germline, CDR1 is MRHNA and CDR2 is SNTAGT. Trimming took 2 bases from V and 8 from J; bases not matched to a gene: 6. CDR3 length equals 14 residues. The CDR3 loop is CASSDDRGFGGYTF. For the CDR3, the DNA is TGTGCCAGCAGTGACGACAGGGGGTTTGGCGGCTACACCTTC.

This chain joins TRBV11-3 and TRBJ2-3; D not resolved. V gave up 4 bases and J gave up 4 bases, with 9 bases separating them. Germline lookup yields CDR1 SGHNT and CDR2 YENEEA. This CDR3 region has 13 residues. The CDR3 here is CASSSGGADTQYF. CDR3 nucleotide sequence: TGTGCCAGCAGCTCGGGTGGGGCAGATACGCAGTATTTT.

The chain joins TRBV4-3 to TRBJ1-3; D is possibly TRBD1 (5 bases). Germline CDR1 and CDR2: LGHNA and YSLEER. The CDR3 spans 15 residues. Trimming shortened V by 0 bases and J by 12 bases, and 18 bases separated the two germline ends. The CDR3 loop reads CASSQDYGGGGHIYF. The DNA for the CDR3 is TGCGCCAGCAGCCAAGACTACGGGGGTGGGGGTCACATATATTTT.

V gene TRBV27 combines with J gene TRBJ2-1; D is ambiguous. The CDR3 sequence is 17 residues long. Trimming shortened V by 1 base and J by 7 bases, and 20 bases separated the two germline ends. Germline V gives CDR1 MNHEY, CDR2 SMNVEV (reference sequence). In DNA form, the CDR3 reads TGTGCCAGCAGTTTATTGGATATCCGCCAGGTAGGAAATGAGCAGTTCTTC. Protein: CASSLLDIRQVGNEQFF.

V gene TRBV11-1 combines with J gene TRBJ2-5; the match to TRBD2 covers 8 bases. The germline V gene encodes CDR1 SGHAT and CDR2 FQDESV (reference sequence). V shed 11 bases and J 5 bases; nucleotides not matched to a gene: 4. The CDR3 totals 11 residues. CDR3 region: CACSGGETQYF. CDR3 coding DNA: TGTGCCTGCTCGGGGGGGGAGACCCAGTACTTC.

V usage is TRBV5-1 and J usage is TRBJ2-7; 8 bases line up with TRBD2. This CDR3 region has 14 residues. With 0 bases clipped from V and 4 bases from J, the junction kept 3 bases outside the gene matches. Per germline, CDR1 SGHRS and CDR2 YFSETQ. The CDR3 DNA reads as TGCGCCAGCAGCTTGGCCGGGGGGGCGTACGAGCAGTACTTC. Translated: CASSLAGGAYEQYF.

The chain recombines TRBV7-9 with TRBJ2-6; 7 nucleotides line up with TRBD1. This CDR3 is built from 15 residues. Looked up from germline, CDR1 is SEHNR and CDR2 is FQNEAQ (reference sequence). J was trimmed by 4 bases and V by 6 bases; bases with no gene match: 6. The CDR3 protein is CASRETGTGANVLTF. The CDR3 DNA sequence: TGTGCCAGCAGAGAGACAGGGACGGGGGCCAACGTCCTGACTTTC.

The genes are TRBV5-4 and TRBJ2-6; D unresolved. CDR3 size: 16 residues. V was cut by 1 base and J by 4 bases, with 12 bases left in between. CDR1 is SGHNT and CDR2 is YYREEE in the germline V gene (reference sequence). CDR3 DNA: TGTGCCAGCAGCTTGTGGGTTTCGGCCGGGGCCAACGTCCTGACTTTC. Amino acids: CASSLWVSAGANVLTF.